Listed here are 2 T cell receptor beta chains from one sample, sequenced in a study of shared clonotypes between healthy human individuals. Some clones are missing from TCRdb's copy, which holds only in-frame ones; the method was immunoSEQ multiplex PCR. The sample yields about 1 million clones, more than 60% seen once. Sample: memory CD4+ T cells sorted from blood. Subset defined: CD45RA-negative fraction. These receptors all come from a man younger than 35 in good health.

The V call is TRBV18, the J call TRBJ2-5; D may correspond to TRBD1 or TRBD2 (6 bases each). Trimming pared 0 bases from V and 2 bases from J, leaving 16 bases between. CDR1 is KGHSH, CDR2 LQKENI, per germline. This CDR3 comprises 17 residues. The CDR3 loop reads CASSPPLRGAIQETQYF. CDR3 nucleotides: TGTGCCAGCTCACCACCGTTAAGGGGGGCGATTCAAGAGACCCAGTACTTC.

The sample holds one count of this clone. The rearrangement links TRBV5-1 to TRBJ2-7, with a tentative D call TRBD2 (5 bases). V was cut by 0 bases and J by 6 bases, with 10 bases left in between. The CDR3 totals 13 residues. CDR1 is SGHRS and CDR2 is YFSETQ in the germline V gene. The chain's CDR3 is CASSLVSGFEQYF. As DNA, the CDR3 is TGCGCCAGCAGCTTGGTCTCGGGGTTCGAGCAGTACTTC.